This TCR beta chain appears in the sequencing data of a study of T cell clones after liver transplantation. Study summary: Liver transplant recipients had immunosuppression withdrawal attempted within 2 years. Post-transplant blood was tracked for graft-donor-reactive T cell clones identified in a pre-transplant mixed lymphocyte reaction.

Thawed unstimulated PBMCs were FACS-sorted by CD3, CD4 and CD8 into two populations. Clones were sequenced by immunoSEQ multiplex PCR, and TCRdb holds only the in-frame ones, with some missing. The data contain 93,000 or so clones, about 86% of them seen just once; the ten biggest clones take up approximately 3%. This CDR3 region has 11 residues. V lost 6 bases to trimming and J lost 7 bases; unmatched junction nucleotides: 1. The germline gives CDR1 MDHEN, CDR2 SYDVKM. The sample here was CD4+ T cells from blood, taken approximately 45 months after liver transplant. The source is a human patient who received a liver transplant. The graft donor may have given rise to some T cells. This rearrangement joins TRBV28 to TRBJ1-2; 8 positions agree with TRBD1. CDR3 in amino acids: CASRQGAGYTF. In nucleotides, the CDR3 is TGTGCCAGCAGGCAGGGGGCTGGCTACACCTTC.